This T cell receptor beta chain appears in the sequencing data of a study of T cell repertoires in cytomegalovirus infection. Study-wide results and caveats: HLA-C-restricted CMV-specific TCR beta clonotypes were dominant in the ex vivo response.

This clonotype was observed at least ten times. The antigen is unknown. One entry per CDR3 protein results from TCRdb running MiXCR on the reads. The sample comprises fewer than 250,000 distinct CDR3 sequences, about 12% of which are singletons, and 1.5% to 2% rests with the top ten. CDR3 length: 19 amino acids. Germline CDR1 is LGHNA and CDR2 is YSLEER. Trimming pared 0 bases from V and 2 bases from J, leaving 21 bases between. Sequencing was carried out using PBMCs. The rearrangement uses TRBV4-3 and TRBJ2-3; tentatively, D is TRBD1 or TRBD2 (6 bases each). The source is a human donor in good health (CMV status not recorded). Some clones in this sample may be carry-over from other donors' samples. CDR3 loop: CASSQDFSRGGPNTDTQYF. CDR3 DNA sequence: TGCGCCAGCAGCCAAGATTTTTCTCGTGGGGGGCCCAACACAGATACGCAGTATTTT.